This is a list of T cell receptor beta chains from one sample in a study of tumor-infiltrating lymphocytes in primary liver carcinoma. TCRdb reprocessed the multiplex PCR reads with MiXCR, giving one entry per CDR3 protein. The repertoire holds about 300,000 distinct CDR3 sequences, with less than 75% as singletons. Material: peripheral blood. These receptors were obtained from a man between 40 and 49 years old with primary liver carcinoma and hepatitis B virus infection. The CDR3 runs from the conserved cysteine through the conserved F or W. The order of the fields is D gene, V gene, J gene, clone size, CDR3 protein, CDR3 DNA. A D gene is named only where the DNA matches it firmly. The size of a clone is reported for some rows only, either as once, few or many, or as a class for expanded clones.

D gene: TRBD2; V gene: TRBV10-3; J gene: TRBJ2-2; clone size: -; CDR3 protein: CAISDPEGAGATNTGEPFF; CDR3 DNA: TGTGCCATCAGTGACCCGGAGGGAGCGGGAGCCACAAACACCGGGGAGCCGTTTTTT
D gene: -; V gene: TRBV11-2; J gene: TRBJ2-7; clone size: -; CDR3 protein: CVSSLAEGRLLTYEPYF; CDR3 DNA: TGTGTCAGCAGCTTAGCCGAAGGTCGTCTCTTGACCTACGAGCCGTACTTC
D gene: -; V gene: TRBV5-1; J gene: TRBJ2-1; clone size: -; CDR3 protein: CASSFLSPNNEQFF; CDR3 DNA: TGCGCCAGCAGCTTTCTTTCCCCGAACAATGAGCAGTTCTTC
D gene: TRBD2; V gene: TRBV6-2/TRBV6-3; J gene: TRBJ2-1; clone size: many; CDR3 protein: CASSDGTSGRRNEQFF; CDR3 DNA: TGTGCCAGCAGCGACGGGACTAGCGGGAGAAGGAATGAGCAGTTCTTC
D gene: -; V gene: TRBV25-1; J gene: TRBJ1-1; clone size: -; CDR3 protein: CASSEWRGTEAFF; CDR3 DNA: TGTGCCAGCAGTGAATGGAGGGGAACTGAAGCTTTCTTT
D gene: -; V gene: TRBV13; J gene: TRBJ2-2; clone size: few; CDR3 protein: CASSFEGVETGELFF; CDR3 DNA: TGTGCCAGCAGCTTTGAGGGAGTGGAAACCGGGGAGCTGTTTTTT
D gene: -; V gene: TRBV5-4; J gene: TRBJ2-3; clone size: -; CDR3 protein: CASSLKWSGPGTDTQYF; CDR3 DNA: TGTGCCAGCAGCTTGAAATGGTCAGGACCCGGCACAGATACACAGTATTTT
D gene: -; V gene: TRBV6-1; J gene: TRBJ2-6; clone size: many; CDR3 protein: CASSDDSGANVLTF; CDR3 DNA: TGTGCCAGCAGTGATGACTCTGGGGCCAACGTCCTGACTTTC
D gene: -; V gene: TRBV29-1; J gene: TRBJ1-5; clone size: -; CDR3 protein: CSVGEARQPQHF; CDR3 DNA: TGCAGCGTTGGCGAGGCGAGGCAGCCCCAGCATTTT
D gene: -; V gene: TRBV29-1; J gene: TRBJ2-3; clone size: -; CDR3 protein: CNVEGLEGNADTQYF; CDR3 DNA: TGCAACGTTGAAGGGCTAGAGGGTAACGCAGATACACAGTATTTT
D gene: TRBD2; V gene: TRBV12-3/TRBV12-4; J gene: TRBJ2-1; clone size: many; CDR3 protein: CASSLRTSGRLTYNEQFF; CDR3 DNA: TGTGCCAGCAGCTTACGTACTAGCGGGAGGTTGACCTACAATGAGCAGTTCTTC
D gene: TRBD1; V gene: TRBV4-1; J gene: TRBJ1-1; clone size: -; CDR3 protein: CASKNRTGLSDTEAFF; CDR3 DNA: TGCGCCAGCAAGAATCGGACAGGACTCAGCGACACTGAAGCTTTCTTT
D gene: TRBD2; V gene: TRBV6-2/TRBV6-3; J gene: TRBJ2-1; clone size: -; CDR3 protein: CGSSRGLAGPIF; CDR3 DNA: TGTGGCAGCAGTCGGGGACTAGCGGGACCAATCTTC
D gene: -; V gene: TRBV6-5; J gene: TRBJ2-1; clone size: many; CDR3 protein: CAVGGGEQFF; CDR3 DNA: TGTGCCGTAGGGGGGGGTGAGCAGTTCTTC
D gene: -; V gene: TRBV4-3; J gene: TRBJ1-2; clone size: many; CDR3 protein: CASSQDFQGREHGYTF; CDR3 DNA: TGCGCCAGCAGCCAAGATTTCCAGGGCAGGGAACATGGCTACACCTTC
D gene: TRBD1; V gene: TRBV5-6; J gene: TRBJ1-2; clone size: -; CDR3 protein: CASSLGAPGQTHGYTF; CDR3 DNA: TGTGCCAGCAGCTTGGGGGCTCCGGGACAGACTCATGGCTACACCTTC
D gene: -; V gene: TRBV4-1; J gene: TRBJ2-1; clone size: once; CDR3 protein: CASSEGGEDEQFF; CDR3 DNA: TGCGCCAGCAGCGAGGGGGGGGAGGATGAGCAGTTCTTC
D gene: -; V gene: TRBV10-3; J gene: TRBJ2-3; clone size: -; CDR3 protein: CAIRGTSDTQYF; CDR3 DNA: TGTGCCATCAGAGGTACGTCAGATACGCAGTATTTT
D gene: TRBD1; V gene: TRBV12-3/TRBV12-4; J gene: TRBJ1-5; clone size: many; CDR3 protein: CASRTGLSNQPQHF; CDR3 DNA: TGTGCCAGCAGGACAGGGCTTAGCAATCAGCCCCAGCATTTT
D gene: -; V gene: TRBV5-1; J gene: TRBJ1-1; clone size: -; CDR3 protein: CASSLLDSYTEASF; CDR3 DNA: TGCGCCAGCAGCTTGTTAGACAGTTACACTGAAGCTTCCTTT
D gene: TRBD2; V gene: TRBV12-3/TRBV12-4; J gene: TRBJ2-7; clone size: once; CDR3 protein: CASNLGLAGVNPPLEQYF; CDR3 DNA: TGTGCCAGCAACCTGGGACTAGCGGGAGTAAACCCCCCCCTCGAGCAGTACTTC
D gene: TRBD1; V gene: TRBV11-3; J gene: TRBJ2-7; clone size: -; CDR3 protein: CASTSDRGSEQYF; CDR3 DNA: TGTGCCAGTACCTCAGACAGGGGTAGCGAGCAGTACTTC
D gene: -; V gene: TRBV11-1; J gene: TRBJ2-6; clone size: once; CDR3 protein: CASSLASSGSNVLTF; CDR3 DNA: TGTGCCAGCAGCTTAGCTTCCTCTGGGTCCAACGTCCTGACTTTC
D gene: TRBD2; V gene: TRBV4-3; J gene: TRBJ2-1; clone size: few; CDR3 protein: CASSQRPSGTSGSEQFF; CDR3 DNA: TGCGCCAGCAGCCAACGCCCCTCTGGGACTAGCGGGTCTGAGCAGTTCTTC
D gene: -; V gene: TRBV29-1; J gene: TRBJ2-7; clone size: -; CDR3 protein: CGIGDGSYEQYF; CDR3 DNA: TGCGGTATAGGGGACGGATCCTACGAGCAGTACTTC
D gene: -; V gene: TRBV28; J gene: TRBJ2-6; clone size: -; CDR3 protein: CASSLTGTATSGANVLTF; CDR3 DNA: TGTGCCAGCAGTCTGACAGGGACTGCCACCTCTGGGGCCAACGTCCTGACTTTC
D gene: -; V gene: TRBV29-1; J gene: TRBJ2-7; clone size: -; CDR3 protein: CNVEWTEPYEQYF; CDR3 DNA: TGCAACGTTGAATGGACGGAACCATACGAGCAGTACTTC
D gene: -; V gene: TRBV5-4; J gene: TRBJ2-1; clone size: few; CDR3 protein: CASSAKGRNNEQFF; CDR3 DNA: TGTGCCAGCAGCGCCAAGGGACGAAACAATGAGCAGTTCTTC
D gene: -; V gene: TRBV7-2; J gene: TRBJ2-2; clone size: -; CDR3 protein: CASMAGPITGELFF; CDR3 DNA: TGTGCCAGCATGGCAGGGCCCATCACCGGGGAGCTGTTTTTT
D gene: -; V gene: TRBV6-2/TRBV6-3; J gene: TRBJ2-7; clone size: -; CDR3 protein: CANSLRTGEYEQYF; CDR3 DNA: TGTGCCAACAGTTTAAGGACTGGGGAGTACGAGCAGTACTTC
D gene: -; V gene: TRBV5-5; J gene: TRBJ2-7; clone size: -; CDR3 protein: CASSLDLSVSSYVQYF; CDR3 DNA: TGTGCCAGCAGCTTGGACCTGAGCGTGAGCTCCTACGTGCAGTACTTC
D gene: -; V gene: TRBV6-2/TRBV6-3; J gene: TRBJ1-6; clone size: -; CDR3 protein: CASSYDARENSPPHF; CDR3 DNA: TGTGCCAGCAGTTACGATGCCAGGGAGAATTCACCCCCCCACTTT
D gene: TRBD2; V gene: TRBV6-1; J gene: TRBJ2-1; clone size: few; CDR3 protein: CASRPGLGGIGQFF; CDR3 DNA: TGTGCCAGCAGACCGGGACTAGGGGGGATAGGACAGTTCTTC
D gene: -; V gene: TRBV28; J gene: TRBJ1-5; clone size: -; CDR3 protein: CASSGIWGTPQPQHF; CDR3 DNA: TGTGCCAGCAGTGGTATATGGGGGACACCACAGCCCCAGCATTTT
D gene: -; V gene: TRBV7-8; J gene: TRBJ2-2; clone size: -; CDR3 protein: CASVWGARGSLSLRELFF; CDR3 DNA: TGTGCCAGCGTCTGGGGGGCCAGGGGGTCACTTTCATTGCGGGAGCTGTTTTTT
D gene: -; V gene: TRBV11-2; J gene: TRBJ1-2; clone size: -; CDR3 protein: CASGRTGSSMGYTF; CDR3 DNA: TGTGCCAGCGGTCGGACCGGGTCCTCTATGGGCTACACCTTC
D gene: TRBD2; V gene: TRBV9; J gene: TRBJ2-3; clone size: few; CDR3 protein: CASGTSGRTDTQYF; CDR3 DNA: TGTGCTTCCGGGACTAGCGGGAGAACAGATACGCAGTATTTT
D gene: TRBD2; V gene: TRBV5-1; J gene: TRBJ2-2; clone size: -; CDR3 protein: CASSSVTSGSTGKLFF; CDR3 DNA: TGCGCCAGCAGCTCGGTGACTAGCGGAAGCACCGGGAAGCTGTTTTTT
D gene: -; V gene: TRBV5-1; J gene: TRBJ2-1; clone size: few; CDR3 protein: CASGGREKGEQFF; CDR3 DNA: TGCGCCAGCGGGGGACGGGAGAAAGGTGAGCAGTTCTTC
D gene: TRBD2; V gene: TRBV6-1; J gene: TRBJ2-1; clone size: -; CDR3 protein: CASSDPGGTNGNEQFF; CDR3 DNA: TGTGCCAGCAGTGACCCGGGGGGGACTAACGGAAATGAGCAGTTCTTC
D gene: -; V gene: TRBV6-2/TRBV6-3; J gene: TRBJ2-7; clone size: many; CDR3 protein: CASSSYREDEQYF; CDR3 DNA: TGTGCCAGCAGTAGTTACAGGGAGGACGAGCAGTACTTC
D gene: -; V gene: TRBV4-3; J gene: TRBJ2-5; clone size: -; CDR3 protein: CASSQAVGYQEAQYF; CDR3 DNA: TGTGCCAGCAGCCAAGCTGTGGGCTACCAAGAGGCCCAGTACTTT
D gene: -; V gene: TRBV11-2; J gene: TRBJ2-2; clone size: -; CDR3 protein: CASRRVQSSRNTGELFF; CDR3 DNA: TGTGCCAGCAGGAGAGTACAGTCGAGCAGGAACACCGGGGAGCTGTTTTTC
D gene: TRBD1; V gene: TRBV19; J gene: TRBJ2-1; clone size: few; CDR3 protein: CASSMGTGRDNEQFF; CDR3 DNA: TGTGCCAGTAGTATGGGGACAGGGAGAGACAATGAGCAGTTCTTC
D gene: -; V gene: TRBV11-2; J gene: TRBJ2-5; clone size: -; CDR3 protein: CASSLPRGEDTQYF; CDR3 DNA: TGTGCCAGCAGCCTCCCCCGGGGAGAAGATACCCAGTACTTC
D gene: -; V gene: TRBV4-2; J gene: TRBJ2-3; clone size: -; CDR3 protein: CASTPKAGLADTHYF; CDR3 DNA: TGTGCCAGCACCCCTAAGGCAGGACTCGCAGATACGCACTATTTT
D gene: TRBD1; V gene: TRBV11-1; J gene: TRBJ2-1; clone size: -; CDR3 protein: CTSSLAPGQGANEQFF; CDR3 DNA: TGTACCAGTAGCTTGGCGCCGGGACAGGGGGCCAATGAGCAGTTCTTC
D gene: -; V gene: TRBV11-2; J gene: TRBJ2-1; clone size: -; CDR3 protein: CASSSNGASASNEQFF; CDR3 DNA: TGTGCCAGCAGCTCGAATGGGGCTAGCGCGAGCAATGAGCAGTTCTTC
D gene: -; V gene: TRBV11-3; J gene: TRBJ2-1; clone size: once; CDR3 protein: CASSRNRLDERFF; CDR3 DNA: TGCGCCAGCAGCAGGAATAGGCTCGATGAGCGGTTCTTC
D gene: TRBD2; V gene: TRBV5-4; J gene: TRBJ2-7; clone size: -; CDR3 protein: CASSSGTSGLYEQYF; CDR3 DNA: TGTGCCAGCAGTTCCGGGACTAGCGGGCTCTACGAGCAGTACTTC
D gene: -; V gene: TRBV11-3; J gene: TRBJ2-1; clone size: -; CDR3 protein: CANSSGVQETQFF; CDR3 DNA: TGTGCCAACAGCTCGGGGGTCCAAGAGACCCAGTTCTTC
D gene: -; V gene: TRBV24-1; J gene: TRBJ2-5; clone size: -; CDR3 protein: CATSEPCRGGQETQYF; CDR3 DNA: TGTGCCACCAGTGAGCCTTGTCGTGGAGGCCAAGAGACCCAGTACTTC
D gene: TRBD2; V gene: TRBV6-2/TRBV6-3; J gene: TRBJ2-7; clone size: few; CDR3 protein: CASSYLTSGVSYEQYF; CDR3 DNA: TGTGCCAGCAGTTACTTGACTAGCGGGGTCTCCTACGAGCAGTACTTC
D gene: TRBD1; V gene: TRBV5-1; J gene: TRBJ2-5; clone size: few; CDR3 protein: CASSRQGSQETQYF; CDR3 DNA: TGCGCCAGCAGCAGACAGGGGAGCCAAGAGACCCAGTACTTC
D gene: -; V gene: TRBV23-1; J gene: TRBJ2-5; clone size: -; CDR3 protein: CASSQSKRYQETQYF; CDR3 DNA: TGCGCCAGCAGTCAATCTAAGCGGTACCAAGAGACCCAGTACTTC
D gene: -; V gene: TRBV5-4; J gene: TRBJ2-3; clone size: few; CDR3 protein: CARSFTETDTQYF; CDR3 DNA: TGTGCCAGAAGCTTTACAGAAACAGATACGCAGTATTTT
D gene: TRBD2; V gene: TRBV12-3/TRBV12-4; J gene: TRBJ2-7; clone size: few; CDR3 protein: CASSLLGGRARVEQYF; CDR3 DNA: TGTGCCAGCAGTTTACTGGGCGGGAGGGCCCGAGTAGAGCAGTACTTC
D gene: -; V gene: TRBV6-2/TRBV6-3; J gene: TRBJ1-2; clone size: -; CDR3 protein: CASSPNANGYTF; CDR3 DNA: TGTGCCAGTAGTCCCAACGCAAATGGCTACACCTTC
D gene: -; V gene: TRBV5-4; J gene: TRBJ1-1; clone size: -; CDR3 protein: CASSSGLTEAFF; CDR3 DNA: TGTGCCAGCAGCTCGGGCCTCACTGAAGCTTTCTTT